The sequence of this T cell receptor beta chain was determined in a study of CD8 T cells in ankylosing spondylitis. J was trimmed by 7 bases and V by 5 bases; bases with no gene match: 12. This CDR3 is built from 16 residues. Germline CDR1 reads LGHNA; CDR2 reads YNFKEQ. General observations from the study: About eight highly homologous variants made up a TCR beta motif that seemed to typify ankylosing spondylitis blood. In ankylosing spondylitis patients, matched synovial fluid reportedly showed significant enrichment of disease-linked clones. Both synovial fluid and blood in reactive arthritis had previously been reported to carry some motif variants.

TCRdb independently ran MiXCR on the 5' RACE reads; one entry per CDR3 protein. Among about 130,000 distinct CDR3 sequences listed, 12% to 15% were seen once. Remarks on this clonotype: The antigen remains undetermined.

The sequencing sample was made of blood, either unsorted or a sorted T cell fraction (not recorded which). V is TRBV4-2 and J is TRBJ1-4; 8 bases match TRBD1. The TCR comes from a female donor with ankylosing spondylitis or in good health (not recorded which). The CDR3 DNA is TGTGCCAGCAGCGTTCGACAGGGGAGGGAGGGTGAAAAACTGTTTTTT. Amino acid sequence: CASSVRQGREGEKLFF.